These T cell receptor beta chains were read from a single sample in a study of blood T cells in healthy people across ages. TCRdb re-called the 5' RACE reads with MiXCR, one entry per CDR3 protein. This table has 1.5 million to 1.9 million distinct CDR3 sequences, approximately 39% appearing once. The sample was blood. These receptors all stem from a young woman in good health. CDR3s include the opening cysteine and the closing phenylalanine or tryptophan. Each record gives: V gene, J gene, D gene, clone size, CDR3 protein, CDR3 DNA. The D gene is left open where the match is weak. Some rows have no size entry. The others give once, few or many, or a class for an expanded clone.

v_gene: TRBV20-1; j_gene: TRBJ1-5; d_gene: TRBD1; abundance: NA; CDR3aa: CSAGETGDGGNQPQHF; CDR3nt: TGCAGTGCAGGGGAGACAGGGGATGGGGGCAATCAGCCCCAGCATTTT
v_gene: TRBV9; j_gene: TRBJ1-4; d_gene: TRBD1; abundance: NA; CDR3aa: CASSELQGAANEKLFF; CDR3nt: TGTGCCAGCAGCGAGCTACAGGGGGCGGCTAATGAAAAACTGTTTTTT
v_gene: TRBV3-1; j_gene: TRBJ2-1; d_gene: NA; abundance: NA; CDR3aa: CASSLRDTDYNEQFF; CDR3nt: TGTGCCAGCAGCCTCCGGGACACGGACTACAATGAGCAGTTCTTC
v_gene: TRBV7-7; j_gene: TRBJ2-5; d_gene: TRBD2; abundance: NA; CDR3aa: CASSSTSGEETQYF; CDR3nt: TGTGCCAGCAGCTCGACTAGCGGGGAAGAGACCCAGTACTTC
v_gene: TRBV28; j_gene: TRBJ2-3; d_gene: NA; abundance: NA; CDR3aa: CASSLPPPTDTQYF; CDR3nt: TGTGCCAGCAGCCTTCCGCCCCCCACAGATACGCAGTATTTT
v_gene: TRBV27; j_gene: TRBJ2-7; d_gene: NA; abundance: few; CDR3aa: CASRPVDSSYEQYF; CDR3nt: TGTGCCAGCAGACCCGTGGACAGCTCCTACGAGCAGTACTTC
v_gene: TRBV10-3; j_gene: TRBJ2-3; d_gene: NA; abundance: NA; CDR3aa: CAISDTIDTQYF; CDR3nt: TGTGCCATCAGTGACACAATAGATACGCAGTATTTT
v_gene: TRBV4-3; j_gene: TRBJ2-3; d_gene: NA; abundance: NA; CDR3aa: CASSQALEGSQYF; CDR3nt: TGCGCCAGCAGCCAAGCCCTAGAGGGATCGCAGTATTTT
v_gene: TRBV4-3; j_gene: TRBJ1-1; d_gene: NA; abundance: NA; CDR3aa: CTSSQEKGRTEAFF; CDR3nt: TGCACCAGCAGCCAAGAGAAGGGACGGACTGAAGCTTTCTTT
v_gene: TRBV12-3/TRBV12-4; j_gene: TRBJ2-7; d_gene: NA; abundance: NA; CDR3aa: CASSQTAYSSYEQYF; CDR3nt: TGTGCCAGCAGCCAAACAGCTTACAGCTCCTACGAGCAGTACTTC
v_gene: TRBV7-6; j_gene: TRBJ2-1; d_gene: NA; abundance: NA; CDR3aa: CASSVFSASYNEQFF; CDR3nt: TGTGCCAGCAGCGTCTTTAGCGCATCCTACAATGAGCAGTTCTTC
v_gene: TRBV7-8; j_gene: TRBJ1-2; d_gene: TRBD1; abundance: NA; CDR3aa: CASSLNRGPTPYGYTF; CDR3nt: TGTGCCAGCAGCCTCAACAGGGGTCCTACTCCCTATGGCTACACCTTC
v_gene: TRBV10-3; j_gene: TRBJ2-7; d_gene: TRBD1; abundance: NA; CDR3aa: CAISDTGEYEQYF; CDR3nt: TGTGCCATCAGTGACACAGGGGAATACGAGCAGTACTTC
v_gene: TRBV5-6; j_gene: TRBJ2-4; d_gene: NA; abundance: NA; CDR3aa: CASSSVKNIQYF; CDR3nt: TGTGCCAGCAGCTCCGTGAAAAACATTCAGTACTTC
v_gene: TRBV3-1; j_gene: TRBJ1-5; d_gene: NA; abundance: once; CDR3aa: CASSQGNRRVFDQPQHF; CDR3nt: TGTGCCAGCAGTCAAGGGAACAGGAGGGTTTTTGATCAGCCCCAGCATTTT
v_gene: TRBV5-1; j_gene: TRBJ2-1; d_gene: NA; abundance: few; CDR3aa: CASSLGPPNNEQFF; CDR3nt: TGCGCCAGCAGCCTGGGCCCGCCCAACAATGAGCAGTTCTTC
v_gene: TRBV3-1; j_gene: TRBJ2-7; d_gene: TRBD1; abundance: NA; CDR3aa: CASSRTGTGNEQYF; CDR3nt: TGTGCCAGCAGTCGGACCGGGACAGGTAACGAGCAGTACTTC
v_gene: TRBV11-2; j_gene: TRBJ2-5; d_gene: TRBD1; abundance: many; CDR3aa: CASSLGQGNQETQYF; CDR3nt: TGTGCCAGCAGCCTGGGACAGGGAAACCAAGAGACCCAGTACTTC
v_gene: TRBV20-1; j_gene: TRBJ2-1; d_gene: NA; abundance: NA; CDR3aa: CSAKGRGSYNEQFF; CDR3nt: TGCAGTGCTAAAGGGCGGGGCTCCTACAATGAGCAGTTCTTC
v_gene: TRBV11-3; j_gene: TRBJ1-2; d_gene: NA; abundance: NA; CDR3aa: CASSWRRSRARVGYTF; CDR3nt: TGTGCCAGCAGCTGGCGTCGGTCCCGAGCCAGGGTTGGCTACACCTTC
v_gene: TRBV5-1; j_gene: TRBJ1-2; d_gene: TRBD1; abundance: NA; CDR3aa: CASSSAGDRIYGYTF; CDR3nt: TGCGCCAGCAGCTCCGCTGGGGACAGGATTTATGGCTACACCTTC
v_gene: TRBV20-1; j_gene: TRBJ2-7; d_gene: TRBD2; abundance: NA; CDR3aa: CSAFGLAGGTSLPEQYF; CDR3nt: TGCAGTGCTTTCGGACTAGCGGGGGGAACCTCTCTACCCGAGCAGTACTTC